This T cell receptor beta chain was obtained from a study of blood T cell repertoires in COVID-19. The overall study: The study drew acute and convalescent COVID-19 samples from the United States, Italy and Spain.

This table comes from immunoSEQ multiplex PCR, and its TCRdb copy is limited to in-frame clones, with some not included. Among roughly 140,000 clones listed, around 87% were seen once. Germline V gene lookup returns CDR1 MNHNS and CDR2 SASEGT. V lost 2 bases to trimming and J lost 2 bases, with 12 bases between them. The CDR3 extends over 15 amino acids. The sample was peripheral blood. This TCR was recovered from a human donor in a cohort sampled during active COVID-19. The V and J genes are TRBV6-1 and TRBJ1-2, with D possibly matching TRBD1 (5 bases). Here the CDR3 reads CASSEPGRVNYGYTF. In DNA, the CDR3 is TGTGCCAGCAGTGAACCGGGCAGGGTAAACTATGGCTACACCTTC.